This is a list of T cell receptor beta chains from one sample in a study of blood T cell repertoires in COVID-19. Assay: immunoSEQ multiplex PCR; the TCRdb copy retains only in-frame clones and omits some. The repertoire holds 100,000 or so clones, with almost 80% as singletons. The specimen sequenced was peripheral blood. All receptors derive from a woman aged 70-85 years with acute or convalescent COVID-19. Both conserved end residues are part of each CDR3. D genes are given only for firm matches. Size values are once, few and many counts, or a class for expanded clones, and some rows have none.

>TRBV6-5|TRBJ2-3|15|NA|TRBD2
CASTLAGATTDTQYF
TGTGCCAGCACCCTAGCGGGGGCCACCACAGATACGCAGTATTTT
>TRBV7-9|TRBJ2-1|16|NA|TRBD1
CASSRGARQGRPEQFF
TGTGCCAGCAGCCGAGGGGCGAGACAGGGGCGACCGGAGCAGTTCTTC
>TRBV21-1|TRBJ1-6|16|NA|NA
CASSTSQGDRVKTLHF
TGTGCCAGCAGCACCTCTCAAGGGGACAGGGTAAAGACCCTCCACTTT
>TRBV27|TRBJ2-7|13|NA|NA
CASSLSFTGPVDF
TGTGCCAGCAGTTTATCCTTTACAGGGCCCGTCGACTTC
>TRBV30|TRBJ1-2|13|NA|NA
CAWTPTPGAGYTF
TGTGCCTGGACCCCAACACCGGGTGCTGGCTACACCTTC
>TRBV19|TRBJ1-2|14|NA|NA
CASSVTLQNYGYTF
TGTGCCAGTAGTGTGACACTCCAAAACTATGGCTACACCTTC
>TRBV12-5|TRBJ2-2|15|NA|TRBD1
CASGLPTGESGELFF
TGTGCTAGTGGTTTGCCGACAGGGGAATCCGGGGAGCTGTTTTTT
>TRBV7-8|TRBJ1-2|14|NA|TRBD1
CASSFDRAAGGYTF
TGTGCCAGCAGCTTCGACAGGGCGGCGGGGGGCTACACCTTC
>TRBV15|TRBJ1-4|14|NA|NA
CATSYGTIGEKLFF
TGTGCCACCAGCTATGGGACTATTGGGGAAAAACTGTTTTTT
>TRBV7-8|TRBJ2-1|11|NA|NA
CASSATNEQFF
TGTGCCAGCAGCGCTACCAATGAGCAGTTCTTC
>TRBV7-7|TRBJ1-4|15|NA|TRBD1
CASSPTGGLDEKLFF
TGTGCCAGCAGCCCAACAGGGGGCCTTGATGAAAAACTGTTTTTT
>TRBV13|TRBJ1-6|13|NA|NA
CASSSQFNSPLHF
TGTGCCAGCAGCTCCCAATTTAATTCACCCCTCCACTTT
>TRBV3-1/TRBV3-2|TRBJ2-3|19|NA|TRBD2
CASSQGLAGGRKDTDTQYF
TGTGCCAGCAGCCAAGGACTAGCGGGGGGTCGAAAGGACACAGATACGCAGTATTTT
>TRBV6-5|TRBJ1-2|14|few|NA
CASSYDSRGYGYTF
TGTGCCAGCAGTTATGATAGCAGGGGATATGGCTACACCTTC
>TRBV11-2|TRBJ1-5|13|NA|NA
CASSLDIDQPQHF
TGTGCCAGCAGCTTAGATATCGATCAGCCCCAGCATTTT
>TRBV7-3|TRBJ2-2|12|NA|NA
CASSPGTGELFF
TGTGCCAGCAGCCCGGGGACCGGGGAGCTGTTTTTT
>TRBV12-2|TRBJ1-5|17|NA|NA
CASRFLKTAHGNQPQHF
TGTGCAAGTCGCTTTTTGAAAACAGCCCATGGCAATCAGCCCCAGCATTTT
>TRBV19|TRBJ1-3|15|NA|NA
CASSIQDSTGNTIYF
TGTGCCAGTAGTATCCAGGACAGCACTGGAAACACCATATATTTT
>TRBV5-1|TRBJ1-3|14|NA|NA
CASSLEHSGNTIYF
TGCGCCAGCAGCTTGGAACACTCTGGAAACACCATATATTTT
>TRBV7-6|TRBJ1-3|15|once|NA
CASSLAPVSGNTIYF
TGTGCCAGCAGCTTAGCTCCGGTCTCTGGAAACACCATATATTTT
>TRBV11-2|TRBJ1-1|15|NA|NA
CASSLEGRRGTEAFF
TGTGCCAGCAGCTTAGAGGGCAGGAGGGGTACTGAAGCTTTCTTT
>TRBV5-1|TRBJ1-1|14|once|TRBD1
CASSLQGGNTEAFF
TGCGCCAGCAGCTTGCAGGGGGGGAACACTGAAGCTTTCTTT
>TRBV7-2|TRBJ2-5|13|NA|NA
CASRSSGRETQYF
TGTGCCAGCAGGTCGAGCGGGCGGGAGACCCAGTACTTC
>TRBV7-3|TRBJ1-2|16|NA|NA
CASSLRKTEANYGYTF
TGTGCCAGCAGCTTAAGGAAGACAGAAGCTAACTATGGCTACACCTTC
>TRBV18|TRBJ1-2|15|NA|TRBD1
CASSPATGSGYGYTF
TGTGCCAGCTCACCAGCGACAGGGTCCGGCTATGGCTACACCTTC
>TRBV28|TRBJ1-1|13|NA|NA
CASSGHMNTEAFF
TGTGCCAGCAGTGGCCACATGAACACTGAAGCTTTCTTT
>TRBV5-1|TRBJ1-3|18|NA|NA
CASSLDAQGGESGNTIYF
TGCGCCAGCAGCTTGGACGCTCAGGGCGGCGAGTCTGGAAACACCATATATTTT
>TRBV27|TRBJ1-4|14|few|NA
CASSPGYPNEKLFF
TGTGCCAGCAGTCCAGGGTACCCTAATGAAAAACTGTTTTTT
>TRBV27|TRBJ2-1|15|once|NA
CASSRVSGSYNEQFF
TGTGCCAGCAGTCGCGTCTCAGGCAGCTACAATGAGCAGTTCTTC
>TRBV25-1|TRBJ1-2|14|NA|NA
CASSAGQSDYGYTF
TGTGCCAGCAGTGCCGGACAGAGCGACTATGGCTACACCTTC
>TRBV5-4|TRBJ1-3|16|NA|TRBD1
CASSWGQPSSGNTIYF
TGTGCCAGCAGCTGGGGACAGCCGAGCTCTGGAAACACCATATATTTT
>TRBV23-1|TRBJ2-4|22|NA|NA
CASSQEARPGPPADLAKNIQYF
TGCGCCAGCAGTCAGGAGGCACGTCCGGGTCCACCGGCCGACTTAGCCAAAAACATTCAGTACTTC
>TRBV27|TRBJ1-1|13|NA|NA
CASISPLNTEAFF
TGTGCCAGCATCAGTCCCCTGAACACTGAAGCTTTCTTT
>TRBV11-3|TRBJ2-5|15|NA|NA
CASSAGGPGSETQYF
TGTGCCAGCAGCGCGGGCGGTCCGGGGTCGGAGACCCAGTACTTC
>TRBV18|TRBJ2-5|15|NA|TRBD2
CASSPFGGEQETQYF
TGTGCCAGCTCACCATTTGGGGGGGAACAAGAGACCCAGTACTTC
>TRBV6-1|TRBJ1-4|16|NA|TRBD1
CASSEYSGQGNEKLFF
TGTGCCAGCAGTGAATACTCCGGACAGGGGAATGAAAAACTGTTTTTT
>TRBV19|TRBJ1-6|14|NA|NA
CASSPLNRDSPLHF
TGTGCCAGTAGTCCTCTCAACAGGGATTCACCCCTCCACTTT
>TRBV6-5|TRBJ2-2|15|once|NA
CASSYSGGTTGELFF
TGTGCCAGCAGTTACTCAGGAGGGACCACCGGGGAGCTGTTTTTT
>TRBV4-1|TRBJ1-4|16|NA|TRBD1
CASSQEVNRGRGKLFF
TGCGCCAGCAGCCAAGAAGTTAACAGGGGAAGGGGAAAACTGTTTTTT
>TRBV11-2|TRBJ2-1|15|NA|NA
CASSLSPGTYNEQFF
TGTGCCAGCAGCTTAAGTCCCGGGACCTACAATGAGCAGTTCTTC
>TRBV19|TRBJ1-1|13|NA|NA
CASSPTQNTEAFF
TGTGCCAGTAGCCCCACACAGAACACTGAAGCTTTCTTT
>TRBV9|TRBJ1-1|16|NA|TRBD1
CASSADRVQRNTEAFF
TGTGCCAGCAGCGCCGACAGGGTCCAAAGGAACACTGAAGCTTTCTTT
>TRBV7-2|TRBJ1-2|13|NA|NA
CASSVGGVYGYTF
TGTGCCAGCAGCGTGGGGGGGGTCTATGGCTACACCTTC
>TRBV7-2|TRBJ2-1|13|NA|NA
CASSLDQQDEQFF
TGTGCCAGCAGCTTAGACCAGCAGGATGAGCAGTTCTTC
>TRBV3-1/TRBV3-2|TRBJ2-1|13|NA|NA
CASSRDFYNEQFF
TGTGCCAGCAGCCGGGACTTCTACAATGAGCAGTTCTTC
>TRBV6-6|TRBJ1-2|15|NA|NA
CASSYSFNQGYGYTF
TGTGCCAGCAGTTACTCCTTCAACCAGGGCTATGGCTACACCTTC
>TRBV6-5|TRBJ1-2|15|NA|TRBD1
CASSTSGTGVFGYTF
TGTGCCAGCAGTACCTCCGGGACAGGGGTGTTTGGCTACACCTTC
>TRBV28|TRBJ1-3|15|NA|NA
CASIPAMVPGNTIYF
TGTGCCAGCATCCCTGCTATGGTTCCTGGAAACACCATATATTTT
>TRBV19|TRBJ2-2|14|NA|NA
CASSIGWGAGELFF
TGTGCCAGTAGTATAGGTTGGGGCGCCGGGGAGCTGTTTTTT
>TRBV7-3|TRBJ2-3|21|NA|TRBD2
CASSSPSASGGLPTSTDTQYF
TGTGCCAGCAGCTCTCCAAGCGCTAGCGGGGGCCTTCCCACTAGCACAGATACGCAGTATTTT
>TRBV7-8|TRBJ1-2|15|NA|NA
CASSPISSANYGYTF
TGTGCCAGCAGCCCAATCAGTAGCGCAAACTATGGCTACACCTTC
>TRBV28|TRBJ1-2|16|NA|TRBD1
CASSSLDRGLNYGYTF
TGTGCCAGCAGCTCTTTGGACAGGGGGCTTAACTATGGCTACACCTTC
>TRBV19|TRBJ2-5|14|NA|TRBD1
CASSSYHRGETQYF
TGTGCCAGTAGTTCTTACCACAGGGGGGAGACCCAGTACTTC
>TRBV19|TRBJ2-3|14|NA|NA
CASSIGIRTDTQYF
TGTGCCAGTAGTATCGGGATTAGGACAGATACGCAGTATTTT
>TRBV12-3/TRBV12-4|TRBJ1-4|11|once|NA
CASSLREKLFF
TGTGCCAGCAGTTTGAGAGAAAAACTGTTTTTT
>TRBV2|TRBJ2-5|15|NA|TRBD1
CASSKRKGQQETQYF
TGTGCCAGCAGTAAGCGTAAGGGACAGCAAGAGACCCAGTACTTC
>TRBV27|TRBJ2-1|14|NA|NA
CASSLGGGGPTQFF
TGTGCCAGCAGTTTAGGTGGTGGGGGCCCCACGCAGTTCTTC
>TRBV10-1|TRBJ1-2|16|NA|TRBD1
CASSDSTGTGVGGYTF
TGCGCCAGCAGTGATTCTACCGGGACAGGGGTCGGCGGCTACACCTTC
>TRBV5-5|TRBJ2-1|15|NA|TRBD2
CASSPLAGGRYEQFF
TGTGCCAGCAGCCCACTAGCGGGGGGGAGATATGAGCAGTTCTTC
>TRBV6-6|TRBJ1-3|15|NA|NA
CASSYSAGSGNTIYF
TGTGCCAGCAGTTACTCGGCCGGGTCTGGAAACACCATATATTTT